This T cell receptor (beta chain) came from a study of blood T cell repertoires in COVID-19. Whole-study context: COVID-19 samples, acute and convalescent, were from the United States, Italy and Spain. T cells, B-cell-depleted T cells, or PBMCs provided the cDNA or gDNA that served as material.

Per the study methods: Researchers report that nucleated cell counts were estimated from reference gene primer amplification. Data came from immunoSEQ multiplex PCR; TCRdb stores just in-frame clones and leaves some out. The DNA was the basis for D and trimming; V, J and clone size are from that table. The sample contains around 15,000 clones, approximately 85% of which appear only once. The CDR3 is 14 amino acids. With V trimmed by 4 bases and J by 4 bases, 3 bases remained unmatched. Germline V CDR1 and CDR2: SEHNR, FQNEAQ (reference sequence). The sample was peripheral blood. This chain links TRBV7-9 with TRBJ1-4; 7 positions agree with TRBD1. This receptor was taken from a man older than 75 with active COVID-19. Written as DNA, the CDR3 is TGTGCCAGCAGCTGGGACAGCCTTAATGAAAAACTGTTTTTT. Its translation: CASSWDSLNEKLFF.